This TCR beta chain was identified during a study of patients and donors after allogeneic stem cell transplantation. Losses at the gene ends were 6 bases for V and 0 bases for J; bases not matched to a gene: 6. CDR3 length: 15 amino acids. Germline CDR1 MNHEY, CDR2 SVGAGI. TCRdb re-derived calls from the RT-PCR reads in MiXCR, one entry per CDR3 protein. The sample holds 150,000 to 200,000 distinct CDR3 sequences; around two fifths are singletons and the top ten take 33%. The chain recombines TRBV6-5 with TRBJ2-3, with TRBD2 identical over 7 bases. Sequenced material: blood, either unsorted or a sorted T cell fraction (not recorded which). The TCR was taken from a human donor who was either an allogeneic HSCT recipient or a stem cell or donor lymphocyte infusion donor (not recorded which). It is not recorded whose cells these are; they may come from a transplant donor. For the CDR3, the DNA is TGTGCCAGCAGACTTGACGGGGGGAGCACAGATACGCAGTATTTT. It is translated as CASRLDGGSTDTQYF.